This T cell receptor beta chain was identified in a study of blood T cell repertoires in COVID-19. Study as a whole: Samples taken during acute and convalescent COVID-19 were collected in the United States, Italy and Spain. PBMCs, B-cell-depleted T cells, or T cells provided the cDNA or gDNA that made up the material.

The V and J ends lost 3 bases and 2 bases respectively, with 8 bases between them. Germline V gene sequence: CDR1 DFQATT, CDR2 SNEGSKA (reference sequence). The CDR3 length is 13 residues. The repertoire was sequenced with immunoSEQ multiplex PCR; TCRdb's copy has only in-frame clones and lacks some. The sample shows approximately 250,000 clones, 84% of them seen only once. The receptor comes from a woman in her forties who had recovered from COVID-19. This sequence joins TRBV20-1 and TRBJ1-5, with unresolved D. Specimen: peripheral blood. The CDR3 DNA follows: TGCAGTGCTAGTGTGAGGGGCAATCAGCCCCAGCATTTT. Amino acid sequence: CSASVRGNQPQHF.